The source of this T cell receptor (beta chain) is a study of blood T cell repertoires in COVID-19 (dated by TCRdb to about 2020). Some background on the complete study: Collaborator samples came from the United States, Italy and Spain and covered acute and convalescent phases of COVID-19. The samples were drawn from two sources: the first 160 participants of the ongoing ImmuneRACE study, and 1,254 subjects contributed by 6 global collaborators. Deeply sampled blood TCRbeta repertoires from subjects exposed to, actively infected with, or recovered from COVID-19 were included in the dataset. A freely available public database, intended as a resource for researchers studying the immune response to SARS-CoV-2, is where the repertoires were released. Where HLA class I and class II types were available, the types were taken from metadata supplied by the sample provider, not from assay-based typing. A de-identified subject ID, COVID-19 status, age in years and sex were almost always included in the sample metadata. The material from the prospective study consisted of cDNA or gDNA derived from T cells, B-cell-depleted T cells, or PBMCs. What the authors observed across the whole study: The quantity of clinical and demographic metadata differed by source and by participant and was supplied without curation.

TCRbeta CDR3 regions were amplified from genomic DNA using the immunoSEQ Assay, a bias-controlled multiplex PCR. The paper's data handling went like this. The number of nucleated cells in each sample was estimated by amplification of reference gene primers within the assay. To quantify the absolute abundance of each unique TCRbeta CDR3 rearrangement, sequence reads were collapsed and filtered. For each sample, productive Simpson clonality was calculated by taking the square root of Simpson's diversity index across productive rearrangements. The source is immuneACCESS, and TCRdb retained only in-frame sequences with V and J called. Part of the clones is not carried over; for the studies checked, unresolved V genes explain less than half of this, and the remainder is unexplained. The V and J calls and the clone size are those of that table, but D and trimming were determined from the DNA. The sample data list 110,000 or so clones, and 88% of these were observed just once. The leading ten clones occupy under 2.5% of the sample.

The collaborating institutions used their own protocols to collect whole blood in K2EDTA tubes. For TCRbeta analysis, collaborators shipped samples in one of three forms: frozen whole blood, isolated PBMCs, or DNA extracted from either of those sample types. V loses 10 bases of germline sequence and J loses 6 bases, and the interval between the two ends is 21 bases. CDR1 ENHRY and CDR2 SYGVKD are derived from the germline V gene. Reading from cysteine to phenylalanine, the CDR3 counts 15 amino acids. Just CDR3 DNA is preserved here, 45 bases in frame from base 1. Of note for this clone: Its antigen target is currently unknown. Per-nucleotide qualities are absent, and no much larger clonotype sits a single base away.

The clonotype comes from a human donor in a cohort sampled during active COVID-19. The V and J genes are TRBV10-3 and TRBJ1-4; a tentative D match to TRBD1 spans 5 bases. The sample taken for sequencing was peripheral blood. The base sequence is TGTGCCACCAACCCGGAGGGGTCAAGTCATGAAAAACTGTTTTTT. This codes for CATNPEGSSHEKLFF.